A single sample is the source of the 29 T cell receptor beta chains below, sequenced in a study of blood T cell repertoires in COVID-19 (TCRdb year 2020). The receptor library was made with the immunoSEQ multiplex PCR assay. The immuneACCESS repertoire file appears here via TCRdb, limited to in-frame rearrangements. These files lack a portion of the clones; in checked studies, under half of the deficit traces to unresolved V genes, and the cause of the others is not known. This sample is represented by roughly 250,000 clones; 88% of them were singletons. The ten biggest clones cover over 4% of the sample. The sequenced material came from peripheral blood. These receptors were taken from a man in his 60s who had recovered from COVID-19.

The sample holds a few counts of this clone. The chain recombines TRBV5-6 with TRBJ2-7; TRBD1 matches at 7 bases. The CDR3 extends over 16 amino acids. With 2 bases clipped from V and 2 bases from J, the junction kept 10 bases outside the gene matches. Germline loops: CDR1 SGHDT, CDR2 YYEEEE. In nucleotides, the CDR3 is TGTGCCAGCAGCTTCCCCGGGACAGCAAATACCTACGAGCAGTACTTC. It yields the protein CASSFPGTANTYEQYF. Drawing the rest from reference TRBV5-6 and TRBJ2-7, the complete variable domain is DAGVTQSPTHLIKTRGQQVTLRCSPKSGHDTVSWYQQALGQGPQFIFQYYEEEERQRGNFPDRFSGHQFPNYSSELNVNALLLGDSALYLCASSFPGTANTYEQYFGPGTRLTVT.

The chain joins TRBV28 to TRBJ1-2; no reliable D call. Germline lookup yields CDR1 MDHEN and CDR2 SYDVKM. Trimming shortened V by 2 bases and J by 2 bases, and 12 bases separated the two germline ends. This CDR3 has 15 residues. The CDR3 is CASSLEGTANYGYTF. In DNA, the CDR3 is TGTGCCAGCAGTTTAGAGGGCACGGCGAACTATGGCTACACCTTC.

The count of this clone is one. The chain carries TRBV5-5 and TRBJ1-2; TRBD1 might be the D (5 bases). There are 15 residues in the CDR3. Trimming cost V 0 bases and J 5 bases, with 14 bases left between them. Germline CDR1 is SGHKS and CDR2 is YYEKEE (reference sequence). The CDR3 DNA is TGTGCCAGCAGCTTGGTCGGGGGAGCTTTATATGGCTACACCTTC. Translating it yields CASSLVGGALYGYTF.

Here the CDR3 reads CASSTGGSGSTEAFF. DNA for the CDR3: TGTGCCAGCAGTACCGGGGGGTCAGGTAGCACTGAAGCTTTCTTT. V is TRBV28 and J is TRBJ1-1; perhaps TRBD1 as D (5 bases). V was pared by 5 bases and J by 4 bases, with 17 bases between. The CDR3 runs 15 residues. CDR1 is MDHEN and CDR2 is SYDVKM in the germline V gene.

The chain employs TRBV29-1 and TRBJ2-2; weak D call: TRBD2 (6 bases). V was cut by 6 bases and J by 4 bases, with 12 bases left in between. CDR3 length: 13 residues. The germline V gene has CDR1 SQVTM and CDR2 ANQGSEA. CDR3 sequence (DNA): TGCAGCGTCAGGGTGGGGGGCACCGGGGAGCTGTTTTTT. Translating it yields CSVRVGGTGELFF.

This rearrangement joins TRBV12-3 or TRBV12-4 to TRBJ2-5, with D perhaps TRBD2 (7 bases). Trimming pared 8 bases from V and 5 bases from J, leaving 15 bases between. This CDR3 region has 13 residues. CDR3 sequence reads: CASGRGGFETQYF. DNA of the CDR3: TGTGCCAGCGGGAGGGGGGGTTTCGAGACCCAGTACTTC.

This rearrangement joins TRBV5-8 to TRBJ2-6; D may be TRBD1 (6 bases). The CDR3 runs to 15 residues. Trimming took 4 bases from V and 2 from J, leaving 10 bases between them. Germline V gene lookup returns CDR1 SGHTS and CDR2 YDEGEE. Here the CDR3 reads CASSRGGAGANVLTF. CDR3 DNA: TGTGCCAGCAGCCGTGGGGGCGCTGGGGCCAACGTCCTGACTTTC.

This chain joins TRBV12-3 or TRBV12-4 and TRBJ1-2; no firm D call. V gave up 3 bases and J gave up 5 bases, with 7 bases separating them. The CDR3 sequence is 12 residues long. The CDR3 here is CASSFPPYGYTF. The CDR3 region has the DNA TGTGCCAGCAGTTTTCCCCCTTATGGCTACACCTTC.

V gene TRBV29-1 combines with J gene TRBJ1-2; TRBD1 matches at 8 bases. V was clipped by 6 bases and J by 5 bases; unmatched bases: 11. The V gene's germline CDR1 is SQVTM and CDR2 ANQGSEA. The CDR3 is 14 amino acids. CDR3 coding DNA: TGCAGCGTAACGGACAGGGTAGTAAAATATGGCTACACCTTC. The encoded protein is CSVTDRVVKYGYTF.

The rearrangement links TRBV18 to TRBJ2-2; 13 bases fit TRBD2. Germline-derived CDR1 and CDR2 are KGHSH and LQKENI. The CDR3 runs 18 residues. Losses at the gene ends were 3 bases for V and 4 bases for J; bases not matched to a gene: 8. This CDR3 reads CASSPETSGGLRTGELFF. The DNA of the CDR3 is TGTGCCAGCTCACCGGAGACTAGCGGGGGGTTACGCACCGGGGAGCTGTTTTTT.

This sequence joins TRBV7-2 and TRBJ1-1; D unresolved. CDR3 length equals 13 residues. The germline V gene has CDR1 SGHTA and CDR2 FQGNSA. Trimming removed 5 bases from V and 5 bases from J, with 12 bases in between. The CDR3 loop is CASSQLSSTEAFF. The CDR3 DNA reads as TGTGCCAGCAGCCAACTATCGTCAACTGAAGCTTTCTTT.

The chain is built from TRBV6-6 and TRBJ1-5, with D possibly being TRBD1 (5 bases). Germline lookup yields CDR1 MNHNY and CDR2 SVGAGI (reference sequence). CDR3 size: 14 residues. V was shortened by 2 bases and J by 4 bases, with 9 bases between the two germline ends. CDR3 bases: TGTGCCAGCAGTTACCACCAGGGAAATCAGCCCCAGCATTTT. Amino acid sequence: CASSYHQGNQPQHF.

The CDR3 nucleotides read TGTGCCACCACAGACAGCAATGAGCAGTTCTTC. Translated: CATTDSNEQFF. This chain links TRBV24-1 with TRBJ2-1; D may be TRBD1 (5 bases). Germline CDR1 reads KGHDR; CDR2 reads SFDVKD. Trimming left V 8 bases short and J 6 bases short, with 7 bases between. This CDR3 is 11 amino acids long.

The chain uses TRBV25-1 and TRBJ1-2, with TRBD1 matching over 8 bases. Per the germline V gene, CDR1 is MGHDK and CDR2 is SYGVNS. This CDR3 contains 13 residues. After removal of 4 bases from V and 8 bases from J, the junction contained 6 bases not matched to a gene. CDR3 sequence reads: CASSGTGFKGYTF. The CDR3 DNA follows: TGTGCCAGCAGTGGGACAGGGTTCAAGGGCTACACCTTC.

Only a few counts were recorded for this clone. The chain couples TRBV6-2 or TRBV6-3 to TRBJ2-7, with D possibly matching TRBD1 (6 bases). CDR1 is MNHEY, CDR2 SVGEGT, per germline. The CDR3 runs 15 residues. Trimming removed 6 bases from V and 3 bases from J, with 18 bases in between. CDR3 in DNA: TGTGCCAGCAGCCTAGGCCGGGACATGAGCTACGAGCAGTACTTC. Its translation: CASSLGRDMSYEQYF.

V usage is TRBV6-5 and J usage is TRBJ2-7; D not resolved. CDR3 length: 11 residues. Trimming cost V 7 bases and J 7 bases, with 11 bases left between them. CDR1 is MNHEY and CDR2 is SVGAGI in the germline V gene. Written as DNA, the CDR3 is TGTGCCAGCAACTTGAACTGGGAGCAGTACTTC. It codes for CASNLNWEQYF.

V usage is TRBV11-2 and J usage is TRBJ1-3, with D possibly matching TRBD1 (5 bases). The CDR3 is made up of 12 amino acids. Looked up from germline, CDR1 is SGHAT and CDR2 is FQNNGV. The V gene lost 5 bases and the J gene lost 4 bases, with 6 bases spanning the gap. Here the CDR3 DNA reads TGTGCCAGCAGCCGACAGGGAAACACCATATATTTT. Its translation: CASSRQGNTIYF.

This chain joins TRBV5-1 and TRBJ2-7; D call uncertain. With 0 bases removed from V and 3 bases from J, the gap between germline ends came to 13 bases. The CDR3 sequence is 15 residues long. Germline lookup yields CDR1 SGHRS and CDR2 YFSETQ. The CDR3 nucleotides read TGCGCCAGCAGCTTGGGGGCCCTACCTTACTACGAGCAGTACTTC. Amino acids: CASSLGALPYYEQYF.

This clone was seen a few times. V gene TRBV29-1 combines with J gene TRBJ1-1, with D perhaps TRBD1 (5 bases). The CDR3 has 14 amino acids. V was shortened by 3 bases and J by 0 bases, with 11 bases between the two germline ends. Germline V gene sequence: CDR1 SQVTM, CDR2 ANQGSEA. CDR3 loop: CSVDVGHLNTEAFF. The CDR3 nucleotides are TGCAGCGTTGATGTAGGACACTTGAACACTGAAGCTTTCTTT.

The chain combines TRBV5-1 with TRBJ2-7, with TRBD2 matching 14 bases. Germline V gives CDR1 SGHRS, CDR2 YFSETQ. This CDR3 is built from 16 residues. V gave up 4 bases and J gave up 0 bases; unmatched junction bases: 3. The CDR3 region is CASSVGLAGGSYEQYF. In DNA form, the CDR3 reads TGCGCCAGCAGCGTAGGACTAGCGGGGGGCTCCTACGAGCAGTACTTC.

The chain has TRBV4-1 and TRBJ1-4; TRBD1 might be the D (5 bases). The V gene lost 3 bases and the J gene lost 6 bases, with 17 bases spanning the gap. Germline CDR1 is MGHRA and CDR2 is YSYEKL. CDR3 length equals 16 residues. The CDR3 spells CASSQGTSGTDEKLFF. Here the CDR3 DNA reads TGCGCCAGCAGCCAGGGGACTTCAGGGACCGATGAAAAACTGTTTTTT.

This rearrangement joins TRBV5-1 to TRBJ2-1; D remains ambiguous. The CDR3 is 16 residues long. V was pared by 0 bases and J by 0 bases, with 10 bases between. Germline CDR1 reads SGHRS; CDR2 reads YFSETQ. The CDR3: CASSLALLSSYNEQFF. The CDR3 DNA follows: TGCGCCAGCAGCTTGGCCCTACTGAGCTCCTACAATGAGCAGTTCTTC.

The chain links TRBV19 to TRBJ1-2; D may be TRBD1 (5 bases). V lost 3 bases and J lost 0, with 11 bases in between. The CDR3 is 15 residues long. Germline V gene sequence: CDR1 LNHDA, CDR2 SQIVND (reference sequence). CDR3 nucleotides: TGTGCCAGTAGTATCGCCGGGGGAACTAACTATGGCTACACCTTC. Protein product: CASSIAGGTNYGYTF.

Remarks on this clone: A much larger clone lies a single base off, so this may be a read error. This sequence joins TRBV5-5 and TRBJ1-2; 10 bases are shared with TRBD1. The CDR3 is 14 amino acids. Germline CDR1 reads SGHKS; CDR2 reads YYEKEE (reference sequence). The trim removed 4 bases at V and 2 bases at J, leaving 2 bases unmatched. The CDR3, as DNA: TGTGCCAGCAGCCCGGGACAGGGGAACTATGGCTACACCTTC. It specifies CASSPGQGNYGYTF.

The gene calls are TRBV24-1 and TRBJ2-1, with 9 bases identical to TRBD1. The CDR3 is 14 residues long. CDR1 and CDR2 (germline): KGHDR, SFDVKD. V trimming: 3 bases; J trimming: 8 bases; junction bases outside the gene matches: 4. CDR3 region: CATSDPGQGHEQFF. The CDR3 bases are TGTGCCACCAGTGATCCGGGACAGGGTCATGAGCAGTTCTTC.

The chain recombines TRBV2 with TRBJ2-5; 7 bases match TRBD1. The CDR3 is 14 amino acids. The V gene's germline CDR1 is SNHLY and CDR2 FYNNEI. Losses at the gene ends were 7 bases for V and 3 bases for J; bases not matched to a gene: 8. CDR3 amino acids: CASIYWGTEETQYF. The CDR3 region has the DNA TGTGCCAGCATTTACTGGGGGACAGAAGAGACCCAGTACTTC. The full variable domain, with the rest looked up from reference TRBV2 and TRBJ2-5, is EPEVTQTPSHQVTQMGQEVILRCVPISNHLYFYWYRQILGQKVEFLVSFYNNEISEKSEIFDDQFSVERPDGSNFTLKIRSTKLEDSAMYFCASIYWGTEETQYFGPGTRLLVL.

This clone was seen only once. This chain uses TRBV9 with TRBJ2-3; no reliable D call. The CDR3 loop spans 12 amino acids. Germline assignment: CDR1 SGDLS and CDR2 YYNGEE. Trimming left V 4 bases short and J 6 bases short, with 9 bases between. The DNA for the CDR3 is TGTGCCAGCAGCCCCGCTAGGGATACGCAGTATTTT. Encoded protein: CASSPARDTQYF.

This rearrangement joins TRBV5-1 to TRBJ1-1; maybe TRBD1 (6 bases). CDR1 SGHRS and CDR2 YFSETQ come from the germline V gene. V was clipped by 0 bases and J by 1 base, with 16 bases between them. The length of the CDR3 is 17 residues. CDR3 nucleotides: TGCGCCAGCAGCTTGGCTGGCGACAGGACCCCGAACACTGAAGCTTTCTTT. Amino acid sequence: CASSLAGDRTPNTEAFF.

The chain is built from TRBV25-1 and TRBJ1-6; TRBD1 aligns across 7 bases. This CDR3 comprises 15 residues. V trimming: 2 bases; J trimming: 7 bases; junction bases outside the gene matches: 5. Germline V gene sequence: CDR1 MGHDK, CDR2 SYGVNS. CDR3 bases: TGTGCCAGCAGTGAAACAGGGGCTCTAAATTCACCCCTCCACTTT. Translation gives CASSETGALNSPLHF.